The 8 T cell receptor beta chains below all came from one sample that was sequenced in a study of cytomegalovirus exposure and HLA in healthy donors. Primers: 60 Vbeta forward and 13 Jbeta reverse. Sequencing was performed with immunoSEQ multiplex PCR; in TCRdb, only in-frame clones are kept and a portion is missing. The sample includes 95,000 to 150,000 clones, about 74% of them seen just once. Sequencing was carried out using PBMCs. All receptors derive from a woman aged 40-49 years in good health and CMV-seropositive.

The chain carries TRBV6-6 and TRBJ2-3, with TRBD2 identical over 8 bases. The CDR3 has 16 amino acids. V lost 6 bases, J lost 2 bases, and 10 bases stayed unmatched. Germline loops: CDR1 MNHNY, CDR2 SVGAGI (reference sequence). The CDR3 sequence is CASSLSGSPPTDTQYF. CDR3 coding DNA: TGTGCCAGCAGCCTGAGCGGGAGCCCGCCCACAGATACGCAGTATTTT.

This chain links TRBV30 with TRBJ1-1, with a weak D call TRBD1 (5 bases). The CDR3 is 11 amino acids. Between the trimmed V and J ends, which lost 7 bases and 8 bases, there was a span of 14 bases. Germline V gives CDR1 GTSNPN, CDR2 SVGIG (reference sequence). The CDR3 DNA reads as TGTGCCTACCTGCAACAGGTGGAAGCTTTCTTT. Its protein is CAYLQQVEAFF. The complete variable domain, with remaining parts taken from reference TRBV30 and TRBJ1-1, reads SQTIHQWPATLVQPVGSPLSLECTVEGTSNPNLYWYRQAAGRGLQLLFYSVGIGQISSEVPQNLSASRPQDRQFILSSKKLLLSDSGFYLCAYLQQVEAFFGQGTRLTVV.

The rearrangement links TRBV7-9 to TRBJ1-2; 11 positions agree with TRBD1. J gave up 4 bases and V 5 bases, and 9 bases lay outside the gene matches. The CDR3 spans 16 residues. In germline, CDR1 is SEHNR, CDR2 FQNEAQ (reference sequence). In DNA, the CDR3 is TGTGCCAGCAGCCCCAGCACCGGGACAGGGGGCTATGGCTACACCTTC. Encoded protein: CASSPSTGTGGYGYTF.

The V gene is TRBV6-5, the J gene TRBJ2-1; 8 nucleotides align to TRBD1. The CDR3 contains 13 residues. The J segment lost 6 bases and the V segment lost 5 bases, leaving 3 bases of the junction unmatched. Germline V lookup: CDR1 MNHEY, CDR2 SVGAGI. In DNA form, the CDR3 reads TGTGCCAGCAGTCTGGACAGGGTCAATGAGCAGTTCTTC. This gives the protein CASSLDRVNEQFF.

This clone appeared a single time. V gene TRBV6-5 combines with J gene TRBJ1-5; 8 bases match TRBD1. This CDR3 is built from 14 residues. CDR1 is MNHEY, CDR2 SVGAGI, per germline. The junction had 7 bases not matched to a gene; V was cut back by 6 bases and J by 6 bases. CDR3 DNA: TGTGCCAGCAGCCCAGGGGGCGCGTCTCAGCCCCAGCATTTT. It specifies CASSPGGASQPQHF.

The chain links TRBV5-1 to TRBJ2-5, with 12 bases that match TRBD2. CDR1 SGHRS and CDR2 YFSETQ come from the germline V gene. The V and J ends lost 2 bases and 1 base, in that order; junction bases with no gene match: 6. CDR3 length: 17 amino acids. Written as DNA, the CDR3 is TGCGCCAGCAGCTTAGGGCTAGCGGGAGGGGCCCAAGAGACCCAGTACTTC. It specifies CASSLGLAGGAQETQYF.

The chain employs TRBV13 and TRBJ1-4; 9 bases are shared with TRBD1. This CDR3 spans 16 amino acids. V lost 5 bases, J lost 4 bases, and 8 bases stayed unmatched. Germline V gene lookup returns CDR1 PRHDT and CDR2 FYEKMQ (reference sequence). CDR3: CASSGRTGAYNEKLFF. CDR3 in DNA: TGTGCCAGCAGCGGGCGGACAGGGGCGTATAATGAAAAACTGTTTTTT.

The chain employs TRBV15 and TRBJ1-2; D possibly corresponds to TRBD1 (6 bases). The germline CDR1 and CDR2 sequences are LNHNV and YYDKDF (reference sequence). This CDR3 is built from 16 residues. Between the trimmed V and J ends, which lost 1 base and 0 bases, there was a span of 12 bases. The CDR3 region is CATSRAKGDPNYGYTF. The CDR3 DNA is TGTGCCACCAGCAGAGCAAAGGGGGACCCTAACTATGGCTACACCTTC.